The rows below give T cell receptor beta chains drawn from one sample of a study of cytomegalovirus exposure and HLA in healthy donors. Profiling relied on immunoSEQ multiplex PCR, and the TCRdb table lists in-frame clones only, not all of them. The top ten hold roughly 1.5% of the sample, which has 150,000 to 200,000 clones, about 86% seen once. The sequenced sample consisted of PBMCs. All receptors derive from a woman aged 25 to 39 in good health and CMV-seronegative. The CDR3 runs from the conserved cysteine through the conserved F or W. A D gene is named only where the DNA matches it firmly. A clone size is listed for some rows: how often the clone was seen (once, few, many), or a class if it is expanded.

CDR3 DNA: TGTGCCAGCAGCCAAGAGAGTGCCCCCCGCACAGATACGCAGTATTTT
CDR3 protein: CASSQESAPRTDTQYF
V gene: TRBV4-2
J gene: TRBJ2-3
D gene: -
clone size: many

CDR3 DNA: TGTGCCAGTTCGGAGGGGTACAATGAGCAGTTCTTC
CDR3 protein: CASSEGYNEQFF
V gene: TRBV19
J gene: TRBJ2-1
D gene: -
clone size: -

CDR3 DNA: TGCAGCGTTGAATCCGGTATTGCTGAAGCTTTCTTT
CDR3 protein: CSVESGIAEAFF
V gene: TRBV29-1
J gene: TRBJ1-1
D gene: -
clone size: -

CDR3 DNA: TGCGCCAGCAGCCAAGTCGCGGGTGACTACTACAATGAGCAGTTCTTC
CDR3 protein: CASSQVAGDYYNEQFF
V gene: TRBV4-1
J gene: TRBJ2-1
D gene: -
clone size: -

CDR3 DNA: TGTGCCAGCAGTCGAAGGAACCGGGACAGGTTTCTGTCTTCACCCCTCCACTTT
CDR3 protein: CASSRRNRDRFLSSPLHF
V gene: TRBV27
J gene: TRBJ1-6
D gene: TRBD1
clone size: -

CDR3 DNA: TGCAGCGCCGGCATAGTACTAGCCGGCGAGCAGTTCTTC
CDR3 protein: CSAGIVLAGEQFF
V gene: TRBV29-1
J gene: TRBJ2-1
D gene: -
clone size: -

CDR3 DNA: TGTGCCAGCAGACCAGGGACAGCTGGGTCACCCCTCCACTTT
CDR3 protein: CASRPGTAGSPLHF
V gene: TRBV9
J gene: TRBJ1-6
D gene: TRBD1
clone size: -

CDR3 DNA: TGTGCCAGTAGTATCATAGCGGGGGCAGATACGCAGTATTTT
CDR3 protein: CASSIIAGADTQYF
V gene: TRBV19
J gene: TRBJ2-3
D gene: TRBD2
clone size: few

CDR3 DNA: TGTGCCAGCAGCTTGGGGAGTGAGGGCTCCCGGTACAATCAGCCCCAGCATTTT
CDR3 protein: CASSLGSEGSRYNQPQHF
V gene: TRBV5-8
J gene: TRBJ1-5
D gene: -
clone size: -

CDR3 DNA: TGTGCCTGCCATGGGCTGGGGCAGTTCTTC
CDR3 protein: CACHGLGQFF
V gene: TRBV30
J gene: TRBJ2-1
D gene: -
clone size: once

CDR3 DNA: TGTGCCAGCAGCTCCAATAGGGGGACCGGGGAGCTGTTTTTT
CDR3 protein: CASSSNRGTGELFF
V gene: TRBV12-1
J gene: TRBJ2-2
D gene: -
clone size: -

CDR3 DNA: TGTGCCAGCGTTTGGACAGGGGCCAATGAGCAGTTCTTC
CDR3 protein: CASVWTGANEQFF
V gene: TRBV6-1
J gene: TRBJ2-1
D gene: TRBD1
clone size: -

CDR3 DNA: TGTGCCAGCAGTGAGGCGGAGTCCCAGTACAATGAGCAGTTCTTC
CDR3 protein: CASSEAESQYNEQFF
V gene: TRBV2
J gene: TRBJ2-1
D gene: -
clone size: -

CDR3 DNA: TGTGCCAGTAGTCCAATAGGGACAGAGATTTTCTATGGCTACACCTTC
CDR3 protein: CASSPIGTEIFYGYTF
V gene: TRBV19
J gene: TRBJ1-2
D gene: TRBD1
clone size: -

CDR3 DNA: TGTGCCAGCAGCTCGGACAGGGCCGGGAATGAAAAACTGTTTTTT
CDR3 protein: CASSSDRAGNEKLFF
V gene: TRBV5-5
J gene: TRBJ1-4
D gene: TRBD1
clone size: -

CDR3 DNA: TGTGCCAGTAGAGAGGGGGCTGGGGCCAACGTCCTGACTTTC
CDR3 protein: CASREGAGANVLTF
V gene: TRBV19
J gene: TRBJ2-6
D gene: -
clone size: -

CDR3 DNA: TGTGCCAGCAGCCATTTGGGTCAGGGAGGGAATTCACCCCTCCACTTT
CDR3 protein: CASSHLGQGGNSPLHF
V gene: TRBV14
J gene: TRBJ1-6
D gene: -
clone size: -

CDR3 DNA: TGTGCCAGCATCGACAACGTCGGACAGGGCGTCTACGAGCAGTACTTC
CDR3 protein: CASIDNVGQGVYEQYF
V gene: TRBV6-6
J gene: TRBJ2-7
D gene: TRBD1
clone size: -

CDR3 DNA: TGTGCCAGCAGTCCCGGGAGCCAAGAGTCCTACAATGAGCAGTTCTTC
CDR3 protein: CASSPGSQESYNEQFF
V gene: TRBV11-3
J gene: TRBJ2-1
D gene: -
clone size: -

CDR3 DNA: TGCAGCGTTACAACGGGACAGGGACTCCTCTATGGCTACACCTTC
CDR3 protein: CSVTTGQGLLYGYTF
V gene: TRBV29-1
J gene: TRBJ1-2
D gene: TRBD1
clone size: -

CDR3 DNA: TGTGCCAGCAGCGCCGGACAGGGTTATAACTATGGCTACACCTTC
CDR3 protein: CASSAGQGYNYGYTF
V gene: TRBV9
J gene: TRBJ1-2
D gene: TRBD1
clone size: few

CDR3 DNA: TGTGCCAGCAGACGAAAGCAGGGACTAGCGGGGGGCACTAGCACAGATACGCAGTATTTT
CDR3 protein: CASRRKQGLAGGTSTDTQYF
V gene: TRBV2
J gene: TRBJ2-3
D gene: TRBD2
clone size: -

CDR3 DNA: TGTGCCAGCACCGATAGAAGCGGGCTGGTCACTGAAGCTTTCTTT
CDR3 protein: CASTDRSGLVTEAFF
V gene: TRBV2
J gene: TRBJ1-1
D gene: -
clone size: -

CDR3 DNA: TGTGCCAGCAGTCCCCGGTTAGCGGGGGGTGTGGGGACCCAGTACTTC
CDR3 protein: CASSPRLAGGVGTQYF
V gene: TRBV27
J gene: TRBJ2-5
D gene: TRBD2
clone size: -

CDR3 DNA: TGTGCCAGTAGTACCCCCGGGACAGGGAAGGGGGAACTGTTTTTT
CDR3 protein: CASSTPGTGKGELFF
V gene: TRBV19
J gene: TRBJ1-4
D gene: TRBD1
clone size: -

CDR3 DNA: TGTGCCACCAGCGCGGGACTAGCGTCCGGGGAGCTGTTTTTT
CDR3 protein: CATSAGLASGELFF
V gene: TRBV15
J gene: TRBJ2-2
D gene: TRBD2
clone size: once

CDR3 DNA: TGTGCCAGCAGTTTACGCGGGGCCCTCCCATCCGGACCGGAGTATTTT
CDR3 protein: CASSLRGALPSGPEYF
V gene: TRBV27
J gene: TRBJ2-3
D gene: -
clone size: -

CDR3 DNA: TGTGCCAGCAGCTCGGACAGGGGCGATCAGCCCCAGCATTTT
CDR3 protein: CASSSDRGDQPQHF
V gene: TRBV7-9
J gene: TRBJ1-5
D gene: TRBD1
clone size: -

CDR3 DNA: TGCGCCAGCAGCCGGGACAGGGGAGTTGAAAAACTGTTTTTT
CDR3 protein: CASSRDRGVEKLFF
V gene: TRBV4-1
J gene: TRBJ1-4
D gene: TRBD1
clone size: once

CDR3 DNA: TGTGCCAGCAGCTTGGGAGGCAGGGGGCGAAAACTGTTTTTT
CDR3 protein: CASSLGGRGRKLFF
V gene: TRBV5-4
J gene: TRBJ1-4
D gene: TRBD1
clone size: -

CDR3 DNA: TGTGCCAGCAGCGTGTTAGCGGGGGGGCGGACTACGCAGTATTTT
CDR3 protein: CASSVLAGGRTTQYF
V gene: TRBV5-6
J gene: TRBJ2-3
D gene: TRBD2
clone size: few

CDR3 DNA: TGTGCCAGCCCCGGACACTTCAACACTGAAGCTTTCTTT
CDR3 protein: CASPGHFNTEAFF
V gene: TRBV7-9
J gene: TRBJ1-1
D gene: -
clone size: -

CDR3 DNA: TGTGCCAGCAGCGGCGGGGACAGTAGTGCGAGGTCACCCCTCCACTTT
CDR3 protein: CASSGGDSSARSPLHF
V gene: TRBV9
J gene: TRBJ1-6
D gene: TRBD1
clone size: -

CDR3 DNA: TGTGCCACCAGCATCGGACAGGGGGGGTCGGATACGCAGTATTTT
CDR3 protein: CATSIGQGGSDTQYF
V gene: TRBV15
J gene: TRBJ2-3
D gene: TRBD1
clone size: -

CDR3 DNA: TGCAGCGTCGAAACAGGGTCGGCCTCTGGAAACACCATATATTTT
CDR3 protein: CSVETGSASGNTIYF
V gene: TRBV29-1
J gene: TRBJ1-3
D gene: -
clone size: -

CDR3 DNA: TGCAGCGTTAGTCACAGCTCTGGAAACACCATATATTTT
CDR3 protein: CSVSHSSGNTIYF
V gene: TRBV29-1
J gene: TRBJ1-3
D gene: -
clone size: -

CDR3 DNA: TGTGCCAGCAGCTTAGGCAGGACAGATACGCAGTATTTT
CDR3 protein: CASSLGRTDTQYF
V gene: TRBV7-6
J gene: TRBJ2-3
D gene: -
clone size: -

CDR3 DNA: TGCGCCAGCAGCTTGGATGACAGGGATCCTTTTAGCTCCTATAATTCACCCCTCCACTTT
CDR3 protein: CASSLDDRDPFSSYNSPLHF
V gene: TRBV5-1
J gene: TRBJ1-6
D gene: TRBD1
clone size: -

CDR3 DNA: TGTGCCAGCAGGGGACAGTGGACCGGGGAGCTGTTTTTT
CDR3 protein: CASRGQWTGELFF
V gene: TRBV6-1
J gene: TRBJ2-2
D gene: TRBD1
clone size: -

CDR3 DNA: TGTGCCAGCAGAGTCAGGGTGACAACAGATACGCAGTATTTT
CDR3 protein: CASRVRVTTDTQYF
V gene: TRBV2
J gene: TRBJ2-3
D gene: -
clone size: -

CDR3 DNA: TGCGCCAGCAGCTCCCGGGGGACGAACGAGCAGTACTTC
CDR3 protein: CASSSRGTNEQYF
V gene: TRBV5-1
J gene: TRBJ2-7
D gene: -
clone size: few